The 27 T cell receptor beta chains below come from one sample, sequenced in a study of blood T cell repertoires in COVID-19. Clones were sequenced by immunoSEQ multiplex PCR, and TCRdb holds only the in-frame ones, with some missing. There are around 230,000 clones in the sample; around 86% occur only once, and 11% lies in the top ten. Sequencing was done on a sample of peripheral blood. These receptors all come from a man aged 45-60 years with COVID-19, enrolled during active disease.

V gene TRBV27 combines with J gene TRBJ2-7; 7 bases are shared with TRBD2. This CDR3 spans 18 amino acids. Germline V gene sequence: CDR1 MNHEY, CDR2 SMNVEV (reference sequence). V shed 3 bases and J 2 bases; nucleotides not matched to a gene: 16. CDR3 sequence reads: CASSFGPPNGGSTYEQYF. As DNA, the CDR3 is TGTGCCAGCAGTTTTGGGCCACCAAACGGCGGGAGTACCTACGAGCAGTACTTC.

The chain employs TRBV5-1 and TRBJ2-3; 14 nucleotides align to TRBD2. This CDR3 is built from 17 residues. CDR1 and CDR2 (germline): SGHRS, YFSETQ. The V gene end was trimmed by 3 bases and the J gene end by 2 bases; junction bases not matched to a gene: 5. The CDR3 DNA follows: TGCGCCAGCAGCTGGACTAGCGGGGGGCCATTCACAGATACGCAGTATTTT. Encoded protein: CASSWTSGGPFTDTQYF.

The CDR3 reads CASSLERSGHQYF. The CDR3, as DNA: TGTGCCAGCAGCTTAGAGAGGAGTGGTCACCAATACTTC. This rearrangement joins TRBV11-2 to TRBJ2-7; D gene uncertain. The length of the CDR3 is 13 residues. V lost 0 bases, J lost 13 bases, and 16 bases lay in between. CDR1 and CDR2 (germline): SGHAT, FQNNGV. The full variable domain, its missing parts supplied by reference TRBV11-2 and TRBJ2-7, is EAGVAQSPRYKIIEKRQSVAFWCNPISGHATLYWYQQILGQGPKLLIQFQNNGVVDDSQLPKDRFSAERLKGVDSTLKIQPAKLEDSAVYLCASSLERSGHQYFGPGTRLTVT.

By its share, this clone is medium-sized. The V and J genes are TRBV2 and TRBJ2-1; 10 positions match TRBD2. The length of the CDR3 is 16 residues. V lost 2 bases, J lost 4 bases, and 5 bases stayed unmatched. Germline CDR1 is SNHLY and CDR2 is FYNNEI. CDR3 residues: CASSEYVAGGYNEQFF. CDR3 nucleotides: TGTGCCAGCAGTGAATACGTAGCGGGAGGATACAATGAGCAGTTCTTC.

The chain employs TRBV5-4 and TRBJ2-7, with 10 bases that match TRBD2. The CDR3 length is 15 residues. V lost 1 base, J lost 5 bases, and 6 bases stayed unmatched. Per the germline V gene, CDR1 is SGHNT and CDR2 is YYREEE (reference sequence). CDR3 coding DNA: TGTGCCAGCAGCTTGCCCGGGACTAGCGTTAACGAGCAGTACTTC. It encodes CASSLPGTSVNEQYF.

CDR3 protein: CASSLGSREGYTF. CDR3 in DNA: TGCGCCAGCAGCTTAGGGAGTAGAGAAGGCTACACCTTC. This chain joins TRBV5-1 and TRBJ1-2; D is uncertain. The V gene lost 2 bases and the J gene lost 8 bases, with 13 bases spanning the gap. This CDR3 is 13 amino acids long. Germline lookup yields CDR1 SGHRS and CDR2 YFSETQ.

This clone was detected a few times. The chain joins TRBV10-3 to TRBJ2-7, with D maybe TRBD1 (6 bases). The V end lost 7 bases, the J end lost 4 bases, and 14 bases lay between the germline ends. This CDR3 has 13 residues. From germline, CDR1 is ENHRY and CDR2 SYGVKD. The CDR3 DNA reads as TGTGCCATCAATCGACAGGCTGGGTACGAGCAGTACTTC. As protein: CAINRQAGYEQYF.

CDR3 DNA sequence: TGTGCCAGCAGCTTAGGACTAGCGGATACCTACGAGCAGTACTTC. It encodes CASSLGLADTYEQYF. The gene calls are TRBV5-4 and TRBJ2-7, with TRBD2 identical over 10 bases. This CDR3 comprises 15 residues. Per germline, CDR1 SGHNT and CDR2 YYREEE (reference sequence). V dropped 2 bases and J dropped 2; count of bases not matched to a gene: 4. Together with reference TRBV5-4 and TRBJ2-7, the CDR3 gives the full variable domain: ETGVTQSPTHLIKTRGQQVTLRCSSQSGHNTVSWYQQALGQGPQFIFQYYREEENGRGNFPPRFSGLQFPNYSSELNVNALELDDSALYLCASSLGLADTYEQYFGPGTRLTVT.

The CDR3 nucleotides read TGTGCCAGCAGTTACTCCCCGGACAGGGGGACTGAAAAACTGTTTTTT. Its translation is CASSYSPDRGTEKLFF. The chain carries TRBV6-6 and TRBJ1-4, with 10 bases fitting TRBD1. This CDR3 spans 16 amino acids. V dropped 0 bases and J dropped 7; count of bases not matched to a gene: 5. Germline assignment: CDR1 MNHNY and CDR2 SVGAGI (reference sequence).

The chain is built from TRBV18 and TRBJ2-7; 12 nucleotides match TRBD1. The CDR3 length is 15 residues. V gave up 6 bases and J gave up 4 bases; unmatched junction bases: 7. Per germline, CDR1 KGHSH and CDR2 LQKENI. The CDR3 coding sequence is TGTGCCAGCTCCCAAGGGACAGGGGGCGCGTACGAGCAGTACTTC. This gives the protein CASSQGTGGAYEQYF.

This chain links TRBV12-2 with TRBJ2-1; the table's D gene call, TRBD2, was not cross checked with the DNA. TRBV12-2 is a recognized pseudogene. This CDR3 is 13 amino acids long. This CDR3 is CASRLADSHEQFF. Written as DNA, the CDR3 is TGTGCAAGTCGCTTAGCTGATAGCCATGAGCAGTTCTTC.

This chain joins TRBV30 and TRBJ1-2; D is perhaps TRBD1 (6 bases). The germline V gene has CDR1 GTSNPN and CDR2 SVGIG (reference sequence). The CDR3 consists of 15 residues. The V gene lost 6 bases and the J gene lost 6 bases, with 23 bases spanning the gap. Here the CDR3 reads CACSGHRGSLDGYTF. The CDR3 bases are TGTGCCTGTTCGGGACATCGGGGCAGTTTGGATGGCTACACCTTC.

The V call is TRBV7-9, the J call TRBJ2-5; 7 nucleotides line up with TRBD2. The V gene's germline CDR1 is SEHNR and CDR2 FQNEAQ (reference sequence). Trimming removed 9 bases from V and 2 bases from J; junction bases left unmatched: 3. The CDR3 is 12 residues long. The DNA of the CDR3 is TGTGCCAGTCGAGCGGGGCAAGAGACCCAGTACTTC. This codes for CASRAGQETQYF.

This rearrangement joins TRBV7-2 to TRBJ1-5; D is uncertain. In germline, CDR1 is SGHTA, CDR2 FQGNSA. V was clipped by 5 bases and J by 1 base, with 9 bases between them. This CDR3 contains 14 residues. The CDR3 DNA reads TGTGCCAGCAGCACTAGACCGAGCAATCAGCCCCAGCATTTT. Translated: CASSTRPSNQPQHF. The whole variable domain, remainder taken from reference TRBV7-2 and TRBJ1-5, is GAGVSQSPSNKVTEKGKDVELRCDPISGHTALYWYRQSLGQGLEFLIYFQGNSAPDKSGLPSDRFSAERTGGSVSTLTIQRTQQEDSAVYLCASSTRPSNQPQHFGDGTRLSIL.

CDR3 sequence reads: CASSPIPLNSPLHF. CDR3 DNA: TGTGCCAGCTCACCAATCCCCTTAAATTCACCCCTCCACTTT. This sequence joins TRBV18 and TRBJ1-6; D unresolved. With 2 bases removed from V and 7 bases from J, the gap between germline ends came to 9 bases. The CDR3 is 14 amino acids. Germline V CDR1 and CDR2: KGHSH, LQKENI. Looking up the rest from reference TRBV18 and TRBJ1-6 gives the full variable domain: NAGVMQNPRHLVRRRGQEARLRCSPMKGHSHVYWYRQLPEEGLKFMVYLQKENIIDESGMPKERFSAEFPKEGPSILRIQQVVRGDSAAYFCASSPIPLNSPLHFGNGTRLTVT.

The chain joins TRBV6-4 to TRBJ2-7; 10 bases align to TRBD2. CDR3 length: 15 amino acids. Germline loops: CDR1 MRHNA, CDR2 SNTAGT. Unmatched junction bases numbered 8, after V lost 6 bases and J lost 3 bases. The CDR3 spells CASREQGTSDYEQYF. CDR3 in DNA: TGTGCCAGCAGGGAACAGGGGACTAGCGACTACGAGCAGTACTTC.

The J gene is TRBJ1-2, the V gene TRBV5-1; TRBD1 agrees at 8 bases. There are 16 residues in the CDR3. V was clipped by 4 bases and J by 4 bases; unmatched bases: 12. Germline V gene data show CDR1 as SGHRS and CDR2 as YFSETQ. The CDR3 sequence: CASSQNPTGVVYGYTF. DNA of the CDR3: TGCGCCAGCAGCCAAAACCCGACAGGGGTGGTCTATGGCTACACCTTC.

The chain links TRBV3-1 (or the pseudogene TRBV3-2) to TRBJ1-1; 9 positions agree with TRBD1. Germline V CDR1 and CDR2: LGHDT, YNNKEL (reference sequence). The CDR3 covers 14 residues. J lost 1 base, V lost 6 bases, and 3 bases had no gene match. The CDR3: CASRRGQGNTEAFF. The CDR3 coding sequence is TGTGCCAGCAGACGGGGACAGGGGAACACTGAAGCTTTCTTT.

The chain has TRBV9 and TRBJ1-2, with D possibly TRBD1 on 5 matching bases. The CDR3 spans 14 residues. Germline CDR1 and CDR2: SGDLS and YYNGEE. V lost 0 bases and J lost 4, with 10 bases in between. The CDR3 nucleotides are TGTGCCAGCAGCGTAGGGGGCCCGTTCTATGGCTACACCTTC. Its protein is CASSVGGPFYGYTF.

This rearrangement joins TRBV14 to TRBJ1-2; the match to TRBD1 covers 7 bases. The CDR3 consists of 14 residues. J was trimmed by 7 bases and V by 2 bases; bases with no gene match: 7. Germline CDR1 is SGHDN and CDR2 is FVKESK. The CDR3 reads CASSQTATGSGYTF. DNA for the CDR3: TGTGCCAGCAGCCAAACAGCGACAGGGAGTGGCTACACCTTC.

The V call is TRBV28, the J call TRBJ1-5, with TRBD1 as a possible D gene (5 bases). Germline assignment: CDR1 MDHEN and CDR2 SYDVKM. The CDR3 consists of 15 residues. Trimming took 8 bases from V and 8 from J, leaving 22 bases between them. The CDR3 here is CASGRFPERGEPQHF. The CDR3 nucleotides read TGTGCCAGCGGCCGTTTCCCGGAACGGGGGGAGCCCCAGCATTTT.

The chain couples TRBV4-2 to TRBJ2-5; TRBD2 agrees at 11 bases. There are 17 residues in the CDR3. CDR1 and CDR2 (germline): LGHNA, YNFKEQ. V dropped 1 base and J dropped 2; count of bases not matched to a gene: 6. CDR3 amino acids: CASSQGVAGGGQETQYF. Written as DNA, the CDR3 is TGTGCCAGCAGCCAAGGGGTAGCGGGAGGGGGGCAAGAGACCCAGTACTTC.

The rearrangement links TRBV10-3 to TRBJ2-5; 7 bases line up with TRBD1. J was trimmed by 2 bases and V by 6 bases; bases with no gene match: 3. This CDR3 has 13 amino acids. CDR1 is ENHRY, CDR2 SYGVKD, per germline. CDR3 sequence reads: CAISPGQQETQYF. In DNA form, the CDR3 reads TGTGCCATCAGCCCGGGACAGCAAGAGACCCAGTACTTC.

This rearrangement joins TRBV9 to TRBJ1-3; D may be TRBD1 (5 bases). CDR1 is SGDLS and CDR2 is YYNGEE in the germline V gene. The CDR3 is made up of 16 amino acids. Trimming pared 4 bases from V and 0 bases from J, leaving 14 bases between. CDR3 in amino acids: CASSNKGVSSGNTIYF. The CDR3 DNA reads TGTGCCAGCAGCAACAAAGGGGTTTCCTCTGGAAACACCATATATTTT. Full variable domain (rest looked up from reference TRBV9 and TRBJ1-3): DSGVTQTPKHLITATGQRVTLRCSPRSGDLSVYWYQQSLDQGLQFLIQYYNGEERAKGNILERFSAQQFPDLHSELNLSSLELGDSALYFCASSNKGVSSGNTIYFGEGSWLTVV.

This clone was found a few times. The CDR3 protein is CASSYRGRLDTEAFF. CDR3 bases: TGCGCCAGCAGTTACAGGGGGCGGCTGGACACTGAAGCTTTCTTT. The gene calls are TRBV10-1 and TRBJ1-1; TRBD1 agrees at 9 bases. J was trimmed by 3 bases and V by 5 bases; bases with no gene match: 7. This CDR3 has 15 residues. Germline-derived CDR1 and CDR2 are WNHNN and SYGVQD (reference sequence).

This clone has at least ten counts. The J gene is TRBJ2-1, the V gene TRBV6-2 or TRBV6-3; TRBD2 matches 7 bases. CDR3 length equals 18 residues. Germline V gives CDR1 MNHEY, CDR2 SVGEGT. V shed 4 bases and J 2 bases; nucleotides not matched to a gene: 14. Here the CDR3 DNA reads TGTGCCAGCAGTTCCCCACAGATATGGCGGGAGACCTACAATGAGCAGTTCTTC. It codes for CASSSPQIWRETYNEQFF.

The gene calls are TRBV29-1 and TRBJ2-7; 9 bases are a match to TRBD1. The CDR3 has 12 residues. The ends lost 6 bases at V and 3 bases at J; junction bases unmatched: 3. The germline V gene encodes CDR1 SQVTM and CDR2 ANQGSEA. For the CDR3, the DNA is TGCAGCGTAGGGGGACAGGGCTACGAGCAGTACTTC. Residues: CSVGGQGYEQYF.